Each of the 21 T cell receptor beta chains below was sequenced from the same sample in a study of shared clonotypes between healthy human individuals. Produced via immunoSEQ multiplex PCR; TCRdb's table is partial and in-frame only. The data show more than 400,000 clones, over 75% seen once. Sequencing input: PBMCs. The source is a middle-aged woman in good health. Some clones in this sample may be carry-over from other donors' samples.

The V call is TRBV28, the J call TRBJ2-1, with 8 bases that match TRBD2. Germline trimming cut 6 bases from V and 8 bases from J; bases unmatched to any gene: 6. CDR3 size: 13 residues. Germline CDR1 and CDR2: MDHEN and SYDVKM. The CDR3, as DNA: TGTGCCAGCAGAAGGACTAGCTATGATGAGCAGTTCTTC. It translates to CASRRTSYDEQFF.

The chain employs TRBV9 and TRBJ2-6; the match to TRBD1 covers 9 bases. After removal of 2 bases from V and 3 bases from J, the junction contained 9 bases not matched to a gene. CDR1 is SGDLS, CDR2 YYNGEE, per germline. The CDR3 covers 18 residues. In DNA, the CDR3 is TGTGCCAGCAGCGTGGGGACAGGGATCTCCTATGGGGCCAACGTCCTGACTTTC. Translating gives CASSVGTGISYGANVLTF.

The chain recombines TRBV5-1 with TRBJ1-3, with 10 bases fitting TRBD1. The CDR3 has 17 amino acids. The germline V gene encodes CDR1 SGHRS and CDR2 YFSETQ. J was trimmed by 9 bases and V by 4 bases; bases with no gene match: 16. CDR3 bases: TGCGCCAGCAGCACCACGGGACAGGGGTATGAGGGTGCCACCATATATTTT. Translated: CASSTTGQGYEGATIYF.

This clone appeared a few times. The chain uses TRBV27 and TRBJ2-3; possible D gene TRBD1, 8 bases. Germline V gene lookup returns CDR1 MNHEY and CDR2 SMNVEV (reference sequence). This CDR3 contains 16 residues. Deletions cut 6 bases from V and 2 bases from J, with 18 bases between. The CDR3 coding sequence is TGTGCCAGCAGATCCTACAGGGGGGGGAACACAGATACGCAGTATTTT. Translating it yields CASRSYRGGNTDTQYF.

With regard to this clone: This sequence is one base from a far larger clone and is likely a read error. The gene calls are TRBV7-2 and TRBJ2-5; possibly TRBD1 or TRBD2 for D (6 bases each). Germline V CDR1 and CDR2: SGHTA, FQGNSA. The CDR3 totals 14 residues. V was cut by 0 bases and J by 9 bases, with 14 bases left in between. CDR3 DNA: TGTGCCAGCAGCTTAGCGGAGGGGGTGGAGGCCCAGTACTTC. Protein product: CASSLAEGVEAQYF.

V and J are TRBV10-3 and TRBJ1-2, with D perhaps matching TRBD1 (6 bases). The germline V gene encodes CDR1 ENHRY and CDR2 SYGVKD. This CDR3 has 13 residues. Trimming left V 2 bases short and J 4 bases short, with 8 bases between. CDR3 coding DNA: TGTGCCATCAGTGAGGGACAGCTCTATGGCTACACCTTC. This codes for CAISEGQLYGYTF.

The chain combines TRBV5-1 with TRBJ2-5, with TRBD2 identical over 8 bases. Germline lookup yields CDR1 SGHRS and CDR2 YFSETQ. The V and J ends lost 1 base and 0 bases, in that order; junction bases with no gene match: 5. There are 16 residues in the CDR3. The CDR3 reads CASSLTSGAYQETQYF. As DNA, the CDR3 is TGCGCCAGCAGCTTGACTAGCGGAGCCTACCAAGAGACCCAGTACTTC.

The chain joins TRBV7-9 to TRBJ2-7; D is unclear. The CDR3 totals 11 residues. V was cut by 5 bases and J by 3 bases, with 5 bases left in between. Germline-derived CDR1 and CDR2 are SEHNR and FQNEAQ (reference sequence). CDR3 amino acids: CASSPNYEQYF. The DNA for the CDR3 is TGTGCCAGCAGCCCCAACTACGAGCAGTACTTC. Using reference TRBV7-9 and TRBJ2-7 for the parts outside the CDR3, the full variable domain is DTGVSQNPRHKITKRGQNVTFRCDPISEHNRLYWYRQTLGQGPEFLTYFQNEAQLEKSRLLSDRFSAERPKGSFSTLEIQRTEQGDSAMYLCASSPNYEQYFGPGTRLTVT.

On this clone itself: A far larger clone is a single base away, which makes a read error likely. The V gene is TRBV11-3, the J gene TRBJ2-5; 8 nucleotides align to TRBD2. The CDR3 sequence is 17 residues long. CDR1 is SGHNT, CDR2 YENEEA, per germline. The CDR3 protein is CASSSSGTGGLEETKYF. The CDR3 DNA reads as TGTGCCAGCAGCTCTAGCGGCACGGGAGGGCTGGAAGAGACCAAGTACTTC.

In regard to this clone: A read error likely explains this, since a far larger clone differs by one base. The chain uses TRBV19 and TRBJ1-4; maybe TRBD1 (6 bases). The CDR3 contains 14 residues. Trimming pared 11 bases from V and 8 bases from J, leaving 21 bases between. Germline loops: CDR1 LNHDA, CDR2 SQIVND (reference sequence). The CDR3 DNA is TGTGCCGGTAACCCCACAGGGATTGGCGAAAAACTGTTTTTT. This translates into CAGNPTGIGEKLFF.

Details on this clone: It differs at one base from a far larger clone, so likely a read error. V is TRBV6-5 and J is TRBJ2-2; 9 bases line up with TRBD1. Germline CDR1 is MNHEY and CDR2 is SVGAGI. The CDR3 has 15 residues. The CDR3 loop is CASSGTGKGTWELFF. The CDR3 DNA is TGTGCCAGTTCCGGGACAGGGAAGGGCACCTGGGAGCTGTTTTTT.

Only a few counts were recorded for this clone. Within the sample, other DNA sequences also encode this same CDR3. The chain has TRBV29-1 and TRBJ1-2; the D gene is possibly TRBD1 (5 bases). This CDR3 region has 12 residues. The V and J ends lost 4 bases and 2 bases respectively, with 8 bases between them. In germline, CDR1 is SQVTM, CDR2 ANQGSEA. The CDR3 bases are TGCAGCGTTGGGCAGGGCAACTATGGCTACACCTTC. Protein product: CSVGQGNYGYTF.

Comment on this clone: A far bigger clonotype differs at one base, so this is likely a read error. Distinct nucleotide sequences in the sample also encode this CDR3. This chain links TRBV28 with TRBJ2-5, with TRBD1 matching 7 bases. The DNA end is more similar to TRBJ2-7, so the J call may be wrong. Germline CDR1 MDHEN, CDR2 SYDVKM. The CDR3 runs 15 residues. CDR3 DNA: TGTGCCAGCAGCACGCCAGGACAGGCTACCTACGAGCAGTACTTC. Protein: CASSTPGQATYEQYF.

The chain combines TRBV11-2 with TRBJ2-1, with a tentative D call TRBD2 (6 bases). Trimming took 5 bases from V and 4 from J, leaving 9 bases between them. CDR1 and CDR2 (germline): SGHAT, FQNNGV. The CDR3 contains 13 residues. Here the CDR3 reads CASSERAYNEQFF. CDR3 coding DNA: TGTGCCAGCAGCGAGCGGGCGTACAATGAGCAGTTCTTC.

This chain connects TRBV7-9 to TRBJ2-1; 9 bases match TRBD2. The germline CDR1 and CDR2 sequences are SEHNR and FQNEAQ (reference sequence). Trimming at V came to 5 bases and at J to 6 bases, leaving 11 bases not matched to a gene. The CDR3 extends over 16 amino acids. CDR3 loop: CASSRTGGSGSNEQFF. CDR3 nucleotides: TGTGCCAGCAGCCGCACGGGAGGTAGCGGGAGCAATGAGCAGTTCTTC.

This chain connects TRBV4-3 to TRBJ2-5; a possible D gene is TRBD2 (5 bases). Germline V gives CDR1 LGHNA, CDR2 YSLEER. Trimming removed 0 bases at V and 7 bases at J, with 15 bases between. This CDR3 contains 15 residues. Here the CDR3 DNA reads TGCGCCAGCAGCCAAGATTTCGGGGAGATGTGGACCCAGTACTTC. It is translated as CASSQDFGEMWTQYF.

The chain joins TRBV19 to TRBJ2-5; TRBD1 aligns across 10 bases. Unmatched junction bases numbered 6, after V lost 6 bases and J lost 5 bases. The CDR3 has 14 residues. In germline, CDR1 is LNHDA, CDR2 SQIVND (reference sequence). CDR3: CASSLGQGVETQYF. The DNA for the CDR3 is TGTGCCAGTAGCCTCGGACAGGGGGTTGAGACCCAGTACTTC.

V and J are TRBV6-6 and TRBJ1-5; D is ambiguous. The germline CDR1 and CDR2 sequences are MNHNY and SVGAGI (reference sequence). Trimming stripped 6 bases from V and 6 bases from J, with 6 bases between. The CDR3 totals 11 residues. The CDR3 DNA is TGTGCCAGCAGCTCCTTTCAGCCCCAGCATTTT. Amino acids: CASSSFQPQHF.

The chain has TRBV19 and TRBJ2-7; tentative D call: TRBD2 (6 bases). Trimming removed 1 base from V and 3 bases from J, with 16 bases in between. The length of the CDR3 is 16 residues. Germline CDR1 is LNHDA and CDR2 is SQIVND (reference sequence). CDR3: CASSIGNRAGYYEQYF. In DNA form, the CDR3 reads TGTGCCAGTAGTATAGGGAACAGAGCGGGTTACTACGAGCAGTACTTC.

In the case of this clone: Other DNA sequences within the sample encode an identical CDR3. V is TRBV19 and J is TRBJ2-6; a weak D match, TRBD1 (6 bases). The CDR3 loop spans 15 amino acids. Looked up from germline, CDR1 is LNHDA and CDR2 is SQIVND (reference sequence). V dropped 6 bases and J dropped 4 bases, with 13 bases sitting between them. This chain's CDR3 is CASSPRGSGANVLTF. CDR3 coding DNA: TGTGCCAGTAGCCCTAGGGGGTCCGGGGCCAACGTCCTGACTTTC.

V gene TRBV7-9 combines with J gene TRBJ2-2, with TRBD2 matching 10 bases. The CDR3 consists of 16 residues. Germline lookup yields CDR1 SEHNR and CDR2 FQNEAQ (reference sequence). V was clipped by 5 bases and J by 4 bases; unmatched bases: 7. The CDR3 bases are TGTGCCAGCAGCCCCCTTAGCGGGAGGAGCACCGGGGAGCTGTTTTTT. Translating gives CASSPLSGRSTGELFF.